Each of the 8 T cell receptor beta chains below was sequenced from the same sample in a study of blood T cell repertoires in COVID-19. Repertoires were generated with immunoSEQ multiplex PCR, while TCRdb's copy carries only in-frame clones and drops some. The table records roughly 280,000 clones, roughly 91% of them present only once. Sequencing was performed on PBMCs or T cells enriched from blood (not recorded which). The source is a woman aged 60-75 years who had recovered from COVID-19.

This clone was recorded only once. The chain has TRBV19 and TRBJ1-2, with D possibly TRBD1 on 5 matching bases. The CDR3 runs to 14 residues. V gave up 6 bases and J gave up 3 bases, with 14 bases separating them. CDR1 is LNHDA, CDR2 SQIVND, per germline (reference sequence). The chain's CDR3 is CASSRQGGDYGYTF. DNA of the CDR3: TGTGCCAGTAGCCGGCAGGGCGGGGACTATGGCTACACCTTC.

The genes are TRBV24-1 and TRBJ1-5, with TRBD1 matching 9 bases. V was clipped by 4 bases and J by 1 base; unmatched bases: 4. The CDR3 is 16 residues long. The germline V gene encodes CDR1 KGHDR and CDR2 SFDVKD. CDR3 in DNA: TGTGCCACCAGTGACCCGGGACAGGGAAGCAATCAGCCCCAGCATTTT. This codes for CATSDPGQGSNQPQHF.

The rearrangement uses TRBV5-4 and TRBJ1-2, with D perhaps matching TRBD1 (6 bases). Germline CDR1 and CDR2: SGHNT and YYREEE (reference sequence). V was pared by 0 bases and J by 8 bases, with 17 bases between. The CDR3 runs 15 residues. Here the CDR3 DNA reads TGTGCCAGCAGCTTGGCCGGACAGACCAGGGTAGGCTACACCTTC. The encoded protein is CASSLAGQTRVGYTF.

The chain recombines TRBV19 with TRBJ1-5; TRBD1 might be the D (5 bases). Trimming took off 5 bases at V and 6 bases at J, with 17 bases between the two ends. CDR3 length: 15 residues. CDR1 is LNHDA and CDR2 is SQIVND in the germline V gene (reference sequence). CDR3 residues: CASSASGNQGQPQHF. The CDR3 coding sequence is TGTGCCAGTAGTGCATCCGGAAACCAGGGTCAGCCCCAGCATTTT. Using reference TRBV19 and TRBJ1-5 for the parts outside the CDR3, the full variable domain is DGGITQSPKYLFRKEGQNVTLSCEQNLNHDAMYWYRQDPGQGLRLIYYSQIVNDFQKGDIAEGYSVSREKKESFPLTVTSAQKNPTAFYLCASSASGNQGQPQHFGDGTRLSIL.

The V and J genes are TRBV6-1 and TRBJ1-5, with D possibly TRBD1 on 5 matching bases. The CDR3 totals 15 residues. Between the trimmed V and J ends, which lost 1 base and 5 bases, there was a span of 12 bases. CDR1 and CDR2 from the germline V gene are MNHNS and SASEGT. This CDR3 is CASSEGGGSYQPQHF. CDR3 DNA sequence: TGTGCCAGCAGTGAAGGGGGGGGGTCCTATCAGCCCCAGCATTTT.

This chain links TRBV27 with TRBJ1-4, with a tentative D call TRBD1 (6 bases). Germline CDR1 MNHEY, CDR2 SMNVEV (reference sequence). V was pared by 5 bases and J by 4 bases, with 11 bases between. This CDR3 has 14 amino acids. This CDR3 reads CASSLGHRNEKLFF. CDR3 DNA: TGTGCCAGCAGTCTGGGACATCGTAATGAAAAACTGTTTTTT. The variable domain in full, with the rest retrieved from reference TRBV27 and TRBJ1-4, is EAQVTQNPRYLITVTGKKLTVTCSQNMNHEYMSWYRQDPGLGLRQIYYSMNVEVTDKGDVPEGYKVSRKEKRNFPLILESPSPNQTSLYFCASSLGHRNEKLFFGSGTQLSVL.

This chain's CDR3 is CASSSGVGVIGNTEAFF. CDR3 sequence (DNA): TGTGCCAGCAGCTCAGGGGTCGGGGTTATCGGGAACACTGAAGCTTTCTTT. The chain recombines TRBV7-9 with TRBJ1-1; weak D call: TRBD1 (6 bases). The CDR3 loop spans 17 amino acids. V was cut by 4 bases and J by 1 base, with 19 bases left in between. Germline values: CDR1 SEHNR, CDR2 FQNEAQ (reference sequence).

J is TRBJ2-2 and V is TRBV5-1; no definite D call. Germline V gives CDR1 SGHRS, CDR2 YFSETQ. V was cut by 4 bases and J by 3 bases, with 13 bases left in between. The CDR3 is 15 residues long. The CDR3 sequence is CASSPDTSDTGELFF. DNA of the CDR3: TGCGCCAGCAGCCCCGACACCTCGGACACCGGGGAGCTGTTTTTT. Full variable domain (remainder filled in from reference TRBV5-1 and TRBJ2-2): KAGVTQTPRYLIKTRGQQVTLSCSPISGHRSVSWYQQTPGQGLQFLFEYFSETQRNKGNFPGRFSGRQFSNSRSEMNVSTLELGDSALYLCASSPDTSDTGELFFGEGSRLTVL.